The 26 T cell receptor beta chains reported below all come from one sample, sequenced in a study of T cell changes during pregnancy in multiple sclerosis. Measured with immunoSEQ multiplex PCR; TCRdb has only the in-frame clones, and not every one. The sample comprises fewer than 40,000 clones, approximately 89% of which are singletons, and roughly a tenth rests with the top ten. The source material was CD8+ T cells from peripheral blood mononuclear cells, sampled in the second trimester of pregnancy. The receptors stem from a female donor with multiple sclerosis, enrolled in a pregnancy study.

This clone was counted only a few times. The genes are TRBV19 and TRBJ1-5; 8 nucleotides align to TRBD1. The germline gives CDR1 LNHDA, CDR2 SQIVND (reference sequence). This CDR3 is built from 15 residues. The trim removed 4 bases at V and 7 bases at J, leaving 9 bases unmatched. The CDR3 DNA sequence: TGTGCCAGTAGTACCTCAGGGGGCAGCTTGCAGCCCCAGCATTTT. As protein: CASSTSGGSLQPQHF.

This clone was recorded once. An end of the junction does not agree with germline; a read error may underlie this. The chain carries TRBV10-3 and TRBJ2-7; no clear D gene. CDR1 is ENHRY and CDR2 is SYGVKD in the germline V gene. CDR3 length: 11 residues. The CDR3 region has the DNA TGTGCCATCAGTGCTAGTCACGCTACGATCTTC. This translates into CAISASHATIF.

This sequence joins TRBV27 and TRBJ2-5; 7 bases line up with TRBD2. Germline CDR1 reads MNHEY; CDR2 reads SMNVEV (reference sequence). This CDR3 region has 14 residues. Unmatched junction bases numbered 3, after V lost 1 base and J lost 4 bases. Written as DNA, the CDR3 is TGTGCCAGCAGTTTATTGTGGGGGGGAGAGACCCAGTACTTC. It encodes CASSLLWGGETQYF.

The V call is TRBV27, the J call TRBJ1-6; 11 nucleotides agree with TRBD1. CDR3 length equals 20 residues. The germline CDR1 and CDR2 sequences are MNHEY and SMNVEV (reference sequence). V dropped 4 bases and J dropped 7; count of bases not matched to a gene: 18. The CDR3 DNA is TGTGCCAGCAGTTCCAACTTCCCGACTCAAGGACAGGGGGCGAATTCACCCCTCCACTTT. Translation: CASSSNFPTQGQGANSPLHF.

This clone was counted once. V and J are TRBV29-1 and TRBJ2-4; D not resolved. There are 15 residues in the CDR3. Trimming removed 6 bases from V and 3 bases from J, with 18 bases in between. From germline, CDR1 is SQVTM and CDR2 ANQGSEA. The CDR3 DNA reads TGCAGCGTCGGTAAGGCCAGGTTGGGCAAAAACATTCAGTACTTC. It encodes CSVGKARLGKNIQYF.

The chain links TRBV13 to TRBJ2-5; TRBD2 agrees at 8 bases. The germline CDR1 and CDR2 sequences are PRHDT and FYEKMQ (reference sequence). The V segment lost 5 bases and the J segment 10 bases; nucleotides outside the gene matches: 15. The CDR3 loop spans 15 amino acids. The CDR3 DNA is TGTGCCAGCAGCCAACGGGGGGGAAGGGGAGGGATCCAGTACTTC. Its protein product is CASSQRGGRGGIQYF.

This clone has just a few counts. CDR3: CASSLEPGVKTDTQYF. The CDR3 region has the DNA TGTGCCAGCAGCTTGGAGCCGGGGGTTAAAACAGATACGCAGTATTTT. The chain is built from TRBV5-4 and TRBJ2-3; TRBD2 might be the D (6 bases). V lost 0 bases to trimming and J lost 3 bases, with 14 bases between them. Germline V CDR1 and CDR2: SGHNT, YYREEE (reference sequence). CDR3 length equals 16 residues.

The gene calls are TRBV15 and TRBJ1-1, with TRBD1 matching 9 bases. This CDR3 region has 14 residues. The junction had 4 bases not matched to a gene; V was cut back by 4 bases and J by 4 bases. CDR1 LNHNV and CDR2 YYDKDF come from the germline V gene (reference sequence). CDR3 nucleotide sequence: TGTGCCACCAGCAACAGGGGGCTTGGCACTGAAGCTTTCTTT. Translating gives CATSNRGLGTEAFF.

The chain couples TRBV19 to TRBJ2-3, with 7 bases lining up with TRBD1. The CDR3 extends over 12 amino acids. Germline V gene data show CDR1 as LNHDA and CDR2 as SQIVND (reference sequence). Germline trimming cut 7 bases from V and 10 bases from J; bases unmatched to any gene: 8. CDR3 DNA sequence: TGTGCCAGTAATGGGATGAGGGGGCCGCAGTATTTT. Translating gives CASNGMRGPQYF.

This clone was counted a single time. This chain uses TRBV27 with TRBJ2-3, with 10 bases fitting TRBD1. This CDR3 region has 16 residues. Germline lookup yields CDR1 MNHEY and CDR2 SMNVEV (reference sequence). Trimming at V came to 4 bases and at J to 6 bases, leaving 10 bases not matched to a gene. In DNA, the CDR3 is TGTGCCAGCAGTTCTCCCGGGACAGGGGTGGGGGATACGCAGTATTTT. Protein product: CASSSPGTGVGDTQYF.

This clone has a handful of counts. The chain is built from TRBV19 and TRBJ1-1; D remains unclear. Trimming removed 11 bases at V and 3 bases at J, with 7 bases between. Looked up from germline, CDR1 is LNHDA and CDR2 is SQIVND (reference sequence). The CDR3 totals 10 residues. CDR3 region: CALGDTEAFF. In DNA, the CDR3 is TGTGCCCTGGGCGACACTGAAGCTTTCTTT. Full variable domain (missing parts from reference TRBV19 and TRBJ1-1): DGGITQSPKYLFRKEGQNVTLSCEQNLNHDAMYWYRQDPGQGLRLIYYSQIVNDFQKGDIAEGYSVSREKKESFPLTVTSAQKNPTAFYLCALGDTEAFFGQGTRLTVV.

This chain joins TRBV9 and TRBJ1-6, with 9 bases matching TRBD1. The CDR3 length is 16 residues. Germline V gene lookup returns CDR1 SGDLS and CDR2 YYNGEE. With 3 bases clipped from V and 9 bases from J, the junction kept 10 bases outside the gene matches. The CDR3 coding sequence is TGTGCCAGCAGCGCAAGTACCGGGACAGGGCGTTCACCCCTCCACTTT. Translation: CASSASTGTGRSPLHF.

V and J are TRBV4-1 and TRBJ1-5, with D maybe TRBD1 (6 bases). The CDR3 loop spans 15 amino acids. V shed 1 base and J shed 5 bases, with 12 bases lying between them. CDR1 and CDR2 from the germline V gene are MGHRA and YSYEKL. CDR3: CASSQGQGFDQPQHF. For the CDR3, the DNA is TGCGCCAGCAGCCAAGGCCAGGGGTTCGATCAGCCCCAGCATTTT.

The chain recombines TRBV7-9 with TRBJ2-7; 12 bases line up with TRBD2. CDR1 is SEHNR and CDR2 is FQNEAQ in the germline V gene (reference sequence). The CDR3 totals 18 residues. The J segment lost 2 bases and the V segment lost 4 bases, leaving 12 bases of the junction unmatched. CDR3 in amino acids: CASSSPGTSGPLAYEQYF. The CDR3 coding sequence is TGTGCCAGCAGCTCACCAGGGACTAGCGGGCCCCTTGCCTACGAGCAGTACTTC.

This clone was found once. The rearrangement links TRBV5-1 to TRBJ1-1, with 12 nucleotides matching TRBD1. The germline CDR1 and CDR2 sequences are SGHRS and YFSETQ. The CDR3 has 17 residues. V shed 0 bases, J shed 5 bases, and the junction held 8 bases outside the gene matches. The chain's CDR3 is CASSLARDRGRRTEAFF. CDR3 nucleotide sequence: TGCGCCAGCAGCTTGGCCCGGGACAGGGGGCGACGAACTGAAGCTTTCTTT.

V and J are TRBV4-1 and TRBJ2-3, with TRBD2 as a possible D gene (6 bases). V lost 2 bases to trimming and J lost 1 base, with 13 bases between them. This CDR3 is built from 16 residues. From germline, CDR1 is MGHRA and CDR2 YSYEKL. CDR3 DNA sequence: TGCGCCAGCAGCCAACTCCCGGGCGGGGGCACAGATACGCAGTATTTT. Its protein product is CASSQLPGGGTDTQYF.

CDR3 protein: CASSSRGSGANVLTF. CDR3 DNA: TGTGCCAGCAGCTCCCGGGGCTCTGGGGCCAACGTCCTGACTTTC. J is TRBJ2-6 and V is TRBV7-9, with a possible D match to TRBD2 (5 bases). CDR1 and CDR2 (germline): SEHNR, FQNEAQ (reference sequence). V was clipped by 4 bases and J by 0 bases, with 7 bases between them. This CDR3 has 15 residues.

This clone was detected once. The chain couples TRBV4-1 to TRBJ2-7; TRBD2 matches at 10 bases. The V gene's germline CDR1 is MGHRA and CDR2 YSYEKL. This CDR3 is 15 amino acids long. Trimming took 1 base from V and 4 from J; bases not matched to a gene: 4. DNA of the CDR3: TGCGCCAGCAGCCAAGGTATGACTAGCGGGTACGAGCAGTACTTC. Residues: CASSQGMTSGYEQYF.

This clone was found once. The gene calls are TRBV19 and TRBJ2-7; 8 bases match TRBD1. The V segment lost 3 bases and the J segment 2 bases; nucleotides outside the gene matches: 6. CDR3 length equals 15 residues. Per germline, CDR1 LNHDA and CDR2 SQIVND (reference sequence). In DNA, the CDR3 is TGTGCCAGTAGTATGATCAAGGACAGGGCCTACGAGCAGTACTTC. It specifies CASSMIKDRAYEQYF.

This chain uses TRBV18 with TRBJ2-3; 7 nucleotides match TRBD2. The CDR3 consists of 16 residues. Trimming at V came to 0 bases and at J to 1 base, leaving 4 bases not matched to a gene. Germline V lookup: CDR1 KGHSH, CDR2 LQKENI. The CDR3 loop reads CASSPPGRERTDTQYF. The CDR3 DNA reads TGTGCCAGCTCACCACCGGGGAGGGAGCGCACAGATACGCAGTATTTT. The variable domain in full, with the rest retrieved from reference TRBV18 and TRBJ2-3, is NAGVMQNPRHLVRRRGQEARLRCSPMKGHSHVYWYRQLPEEGLKFMVYLQKENIIDESGMPKERFSAEFPKEGPSILRIQQVVRGDSAAYFCASSPPGRERTDTQYFGPGTRLTVL.

V and J are TRBV5-3 and TRBJ2-5; the match to TRBD2 covers 11 bases. TRBV5-3 is given ORF status, its function remaining uncertain. The CDR3 runs 20 residues. The trim removed 0 bases at V and 2 bases at J, leaving 15 bases unmatched. The CDR3 sequence: CARSLGFPTSGSTGQETQYF. As DNA, the CDR3 is TGTGCCAGAAGCTTGGGGTTCCCAACTAGCGGGAGTACCGGGCAAGAGACCCAGTACTTC.

The chain is built from TRBV19 and TRBJ1-1; a weak D match, TRBD1 (5 bases). CDR1 and CDR2 (germline): LNHDA, SQIVND (reference sequence). The V gene lost 8 bases and the J gene lost 5 bases, with 12 bases spanning the gap. The CDR3 is made up of 12 amino acids. CDR3 bases: TGTGCCAGTGACGGGGGTGGGACTGAAGCTTTCTTT. Its translation: CASDGGGTEAFF.

The rearrangement links TRBV9 to TRBJ2-7; 8 nucleotides match TRBD2. Germline V gene lookup returns CDR1 SGDLS and CDR2 YYNGEE. The CDR3 has 15 amino acids. The V segment lost 0 bases and the J segment 3 bases; nucleotides outside the gene matches: 5. The CDR3 nucleotides read TGTGCCAGCAGCGTAGAGGGGACTAGTAACTACGAGCAGTACTTC. Amino acid sequence: CASSVEGTSNYEQYF. The variable domain in full, with the rest retrieved from reference TRBV9 and TRBJ2-7, is DSGVTQTPKHLITATGQRVTLRCSPRSGDLSVYWYQQSLDQGLQFLIQYYNGEERAKGNILERFSAQQFPDLHSELNLSSLELGDSALYFCASSVEGTSNYEQYFGPGTRLTVT.

This chain joins TRBV2 and TRBJ2-2, with a tentative D call TRBD2 (6 bases). V lost 6 bases and J lost 0, with 17 bases in between. The CDR3 totals 17 residues. CDR1 is SNHLY and CDR2 is FYNNEI in the germline V gene. The CDR3 bases are TGTGCCAGCAGAGCGTTGGGACTCCGCGCGAACACCGGGGAGCTGTTTTTT. It translates to CASRALGLRANTGELFF.

The chain uses TRBV6-1 and TRBJ2-2; 9 nucleotides line up with TRBD1. CDR3 length: 15 amino acids. The ends lost 3 bases at V and 4 bases at J; junction bases unmatched: 3. Germline V gene data show CDR1 as MNHNS and CDR2 as SASEGT. CDR3 in amino acids: CASSDETGGTGELFF. The CDR3 DNA reads as TGTGCCAGCAGTGATGAGACAGGGGGCACCGGGGAGCTGTTTTTT.

The chain links TRBV7-8 to TRBJ2-7; 7 positions agree with TRBD1. The V gene end was trimmed by 2 bases and the J gene end by 2 bases; junction bases not matched to a gene: 12. The CDR3 is 17 residues long. Germline CDR1 is SGHVS and CDR2 is FQNEAQ. The CDR3 protein is CASSLPQGSVSPYEQYF. For the CDR3, the DNA is TGTGCCAGCAGCTTACCACAGGGGTCCGTTTCGCCCTACGAGCAGTACTTC.